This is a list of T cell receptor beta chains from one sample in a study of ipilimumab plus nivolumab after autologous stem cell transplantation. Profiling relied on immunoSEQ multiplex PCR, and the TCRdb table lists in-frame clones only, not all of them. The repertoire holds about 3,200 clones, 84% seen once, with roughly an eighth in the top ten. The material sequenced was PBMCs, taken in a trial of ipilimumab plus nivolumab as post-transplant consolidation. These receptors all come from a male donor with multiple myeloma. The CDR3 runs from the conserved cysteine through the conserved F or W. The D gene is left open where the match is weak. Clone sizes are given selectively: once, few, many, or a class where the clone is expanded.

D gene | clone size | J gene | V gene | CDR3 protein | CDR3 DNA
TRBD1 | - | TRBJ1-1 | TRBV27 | CPSHRGESPNLYHTEAFF | TGTCCAAGTCACAGGGGCGAGAGCCCCAACCTATATCACACTGAAGCTTTCTTT
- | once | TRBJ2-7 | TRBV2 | CASSSSRVSTTLEQYF | TGTGCCAGCAGCTCGTCCCGGGTCTCCACGACCCTCGAGCAGTACTTC
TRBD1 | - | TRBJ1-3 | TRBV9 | CASSVGGTGGNTIYF | TGTGCCAGCAGCGTAGGAGGGACAGGAGGAAACACCATATATTTT
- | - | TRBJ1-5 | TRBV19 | CASRTVLNSNQPQHF | TGTGCCAGCAGGACAGTTCTTAATAGCAATCAGCCCCAGCATTTT
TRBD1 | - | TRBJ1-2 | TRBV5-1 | CASSRDRGPAGYGYTF | TGCGCCAGCAGCCGGGACAGGGGCCCCGCTGGGTATGGCTACACCTTC
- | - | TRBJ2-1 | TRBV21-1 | CASSLGGLAADNEQFF | TGTGCCAGCAGCTTAGGGGGACTAGCGGCTGACAATGAGCAGTTCTTC
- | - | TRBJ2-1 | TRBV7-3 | CASSPVGTRGVEQFF | TGTGCCAGCAGCCCGGTGGGGACCAGGGGTGTTGAGCAGTTCTTC
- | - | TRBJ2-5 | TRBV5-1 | CASSFVAGEETQYF | TGCGCCAGCAGCTTCGTAGCAGGGGAAGAGACCCAGTACTTC
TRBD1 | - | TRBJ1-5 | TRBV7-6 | CASSPNTGGTVGQPQHF | TGTGCCAGCAGCCCCAACACGGGGGGGACAGTAGGTCAGCCCCAGCATTTT
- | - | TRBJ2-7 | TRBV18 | CASSPVIEASSYEQYF | TGTGCCAGCTCACCGGTTATCGAGGCCAGCTCCTACGAGCAGTACTTC
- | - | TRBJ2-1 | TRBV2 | CASSQDRSNEQFF | TGTGCCAGCAGCCAGGACAGAAGCAATGAGCAGTTCTTC
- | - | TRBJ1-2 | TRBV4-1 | CASSQEWGSNYGYTF | TGCGCCAGCAGCCAAGAGTGGGGATCTAACTATGGCTACACCTTC
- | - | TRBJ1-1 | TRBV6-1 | CASVFGAWNTEAFF | TGTGCCAGCGTTTTCGGTGCTTGGAACACTGAAGCTTTCTTT
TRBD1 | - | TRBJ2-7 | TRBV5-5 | CASGPSGGYNEQYF | TGTGCCAGCGGTCCGTCAGGGGGCTATAACGAGCAGTACTTC
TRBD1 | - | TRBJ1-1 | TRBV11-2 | CASSPIAQGWTEAFF | TGTGCCAGCAGCCCTATCGCACAGGGGTGGACTGAAGCTTTCTTT
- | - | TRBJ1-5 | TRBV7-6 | CASSSHGNQPQHF | TGTGCCAGCAGCTCCCATGGCAATCAGCCCCAGCATTTT
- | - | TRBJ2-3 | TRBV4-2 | CASGRGGGTDTQYF | TGTGCCAGCGGACGGGGCGGGGGCACAGATACGCAGTATTTT
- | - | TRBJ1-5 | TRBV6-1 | CASSERGTRNQPQHF | TGTGCCAGCAGTGAAAGGGGGACGCGCAATCAGCCCCAGCATTTT
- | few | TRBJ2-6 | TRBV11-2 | CASSLGAGSSGANVLTF | TGTGCCAGCAGCTTAGGGGCCGGGAGCTCTGGGGCCAACGTCCTGACTTTC
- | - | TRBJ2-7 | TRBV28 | CASSFRQVSSYEQYF | TGTGCCAGCAGTTTTCGACAGGTGAGCTCCTACGAGCAGTACTTC
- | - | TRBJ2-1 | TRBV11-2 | CASSLMSSYNEQFF | TGTGCCAGCAGCTTAATGAGCTCCTACAATGAGCAGTTCTTC
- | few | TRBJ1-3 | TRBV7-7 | CASSWDMTSSSGNTIYF | TGTGCCAGCAGCTGGGACATGACATCGAGCTCTGGAAACACCATATATTTT
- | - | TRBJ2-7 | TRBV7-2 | CASSPGTSYEQYF | TGTGCCAGCAGCCCAGGGACATCCTACGAGCAGTACTTC
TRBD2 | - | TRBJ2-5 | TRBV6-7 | CASSYVTFDGTSDETQYF | TGTGCCAGCAGTTACGTCACGTTCGATGGGACTAGCGACGAGACCCAGTACTTC
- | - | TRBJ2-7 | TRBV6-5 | CASSYSRGGPAYEQYF | TGTGCCAGCAGTTACTCGAGGGGGGGTCCCGCCTACGAGCAGTACTTC
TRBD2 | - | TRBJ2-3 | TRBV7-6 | CASSRGASGGIADTQYF | TGTGCCAGCAGCCGGGGGGCTAGCGGGGGGATAGCAGATACGCAGTATTTT
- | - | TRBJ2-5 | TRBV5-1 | CASSLGDRETQYF | TGCGCCAGCAGCTTGGGAGACAGGGAGACCCAGTACTTC
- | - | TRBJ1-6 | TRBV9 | CASSLGSYNSPLHF | TGTGCCAGCAGTTTGGGCTCCTATAATTCACCCCTCCACTTT
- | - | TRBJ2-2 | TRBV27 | CASKLGTGELFF | TGTGCCAGCAAGCTCGGGACCGGGGAGCTGTTTTTT
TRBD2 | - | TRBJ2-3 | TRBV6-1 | CASERGVTQYF | TGTGCCAGCGAGCGGGGGGTTACGCAGTATTTT
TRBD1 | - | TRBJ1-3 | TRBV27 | CASSFTRDRVSGNTIYF | TGTGCCAGCAGTTTTACGCGGGACAGGGTATCTGGAAACACCATATATTTT
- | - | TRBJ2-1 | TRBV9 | CASSQGRRLGSEQFF | TGTGCCAGCAGCCAGGGCCGGAGACTAGGTAGTGAGCAGTTCTTC
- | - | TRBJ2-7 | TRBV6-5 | CASSPLRDAYEQYF | TGTGCCAGCAGTCCACTCCGGGACGCCTACGAGCAGTACTTC
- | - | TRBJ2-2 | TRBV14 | CASSLGQNTGELFF | TGTGCCAGCAGCCTAGGACAGAACACCGGGGAGCTGTTTTTT
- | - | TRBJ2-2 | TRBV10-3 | CAISEFYLDGNTGELFF | TGTGCCATCAGTGAGTTTTACCTGGACGGGAACACCGGGGAGCTGTTTTTT
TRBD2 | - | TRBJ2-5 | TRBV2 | CASSESSGGRGETQYF | TGTGCCAGCAGTGAATCTAGCGGGGGCCGGGGCGAGACCCAGTACTTC
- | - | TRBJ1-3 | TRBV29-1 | CSVATQSTSGNTIYF | TGCAGCGTCGCTACACAAAGCACCTCTGGAAACACCATATATTTT
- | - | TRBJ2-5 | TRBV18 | CASSGTGLQETQYF | TGTGCCAGCTCAGGAACAGGTTTACAAGAGACCCAGTACTTC
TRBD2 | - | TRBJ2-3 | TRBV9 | CASSVAASGGLADTQYF | TGTGCCAGCAGCGTAGCGGCTAGCGGGGGACTCGCAGATACGCAGTATTTT
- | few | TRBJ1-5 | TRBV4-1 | CASSQIPDPGQPQHF | TGCGCCAGCAGCCAGATCCCGGACCCAGGGCAGCCCCAGCATTTT
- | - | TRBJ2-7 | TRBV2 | CASSMTGGLEQYF | TGTGCCAGCAGTATGACAGGAGGCCTCGAGCAGTACTTC
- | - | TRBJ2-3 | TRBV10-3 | CAISESVGSDTQYF | TGTGCCATCAGTGAGTCGGTCGGCAGTGATACGCAGTATTTT
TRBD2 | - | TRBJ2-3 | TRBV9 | CASSATGTSGNTQYF | TGTGCCAGCAGCGCGACCGGGACTAGCGGTAATACGCAGTATTTT
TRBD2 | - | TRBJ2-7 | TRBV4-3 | CASSQDTSGPSYEQYF | TGCGCCAGCAGCCAAGATACTAGCGGGCCTTCCTACGAGCAGTACTTC
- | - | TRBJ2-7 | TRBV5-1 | CASSRATLSSYEQYF | TGCGCCAGCAGCCGGGCGACACTTAGCTCCTACGAGCAGTACTTC
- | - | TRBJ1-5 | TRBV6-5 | CASSYSINSNQPQHF | TGTGCCAGCAGTTACTCGATAAATAGCAATCAGCCCCAGCATTTT
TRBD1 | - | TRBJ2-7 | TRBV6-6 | CASSPTTGNYEQYF | TGTGCCAGCAGTCCTACGACAGGGAACTACGAGCAGTACTTC
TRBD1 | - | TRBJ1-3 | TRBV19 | CASTPRAGGLLFSGNTIYF | TGTGCCAGTACCCCCCGGGCAGGGGGTCTACTCTTCTCTGGAAACACCATATATTTT
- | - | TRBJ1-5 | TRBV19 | CASSIRGTKSNQPQHF | TGTGCCAGTAGTATCCGAGGGACTAAATCAAATCAGCCCCAGCATTTT